These T cell receptor beta chains were read from a single sample in a study of CD8 T cells in cerebrospinal fluid in Alzheimer's disease. TCRdb reprocessed the 10x single-cell sequencing reads; each CDR3 protein has one entry and no DNA is given. The sample table sets out fewer than 800 distinct CDR3 sequences. What was sequenced was cerebrospinal fluid. Receptors were obtained from a human donor with Parkinson's disease. Each CDR3 is given with its conserved first and last residue. Fields, in order: V gene, clone size, J gene, CDR3 protein. A row's size may be missing; if present it is once, few, many or a size class.

TRBV29-1	large	TRBJ1-1	CSVVHSANTEAFF
TRBV4-3	medium-sized	TRBJ2-7	CASSQDQAVLDEQYF
TRBV20-1	large	TRBJ2-3	CSARKGGYTSTDTQYF
TRBV7-9	medium-sized	TRBJ2-3	CASSSGTAPYTDTQYF
TRBV20-1	large	TRBJ1-2	CSARDSGGENYGYTF
TRBV11-2	large	TRBJ2-1	CASSLAGTSFYNEQFF
TRBV3-1	NA	TRBJ1-3	CASSQTTPSGNTIYF
TRBV7-2	large	TRBJ2-1	CASSGYLYNEQFF
TRBV10-2	large	TRBJ1-2	CASSAGWGTNYGYTF
TRBV30	medium-sized	TRBJ2-3	CACFRGGTDTQYF